Sequencing of this T cell receptor beta chain was carried out in a study of blood T cell repertoires in COVID-19. All enrollees were about 18 to 90 years old and from roughly 26 US areas. Recovery among Cohort 3 donors was established by two negative PCRs, clearance, or symptom resolution. Authors' processing steps: How many nucleated cells were present was estimated from reference gene primer amplification. The table came from immunoSEQ multiplex PCR; TCRdb's copy has only in-frame clones and leaves some out. Clone size and V and J calls were adopted from that table, with D and trimming inferred from the DNA. This sample has 180,000 or so clones; 70% to 90% occur once, and the top ten carry around 4.3%. This CDR3 has 14 amino acids. Germline V gene sequence: CDR1 SGHRS, CDR2 YFSETQ. Trimming took 0 bases from V and 8 from J; bases not matched to a gene: 5.

This TCR was sampled from a woman between 50 and 59 years old who had recovered from COVID-19. The V and J genes are TRBV5-1 and TRBJ1-2; TRBD1 aligns across 9 bases. The source material was PBMCs or T cells enriched from blood (not recorded which). CDR3: CASSLGQGGGGYTF. The DNA for the CDR3 is TGCGCCAGCAGCTTGGGACAGGGGGGAGGCGGCTACACCTTC.